This T cell receptor beta chain was sequenced in a study of shared clonotypes between healthy human individuals. CDR3 length: 13 residues. V gave up 5 bases and J gave up 1 base, with 8 bases separating them. Germline CDR1 and CDR2: SEHNR and FQNEAQ (reference sequence). The data were produced by immunoSEQ multiplex PCR, yet TCRdb's version contains in-frame clones alone and is incomplete. Among fewer than 600,000 clones listed, 79% were seen once. J is TRBJ1-1 and V is TRBV7-9; D might be TRBD1 (5 bases). The material sequenced was PBMCs. The sequence came from a woman in her thirties or forties in good health. Some clones in this sample may be carry-over from other donors' samples. CDR3 sequence (DNA): TGTGCCAGCAGCAACCAGGGGAACACTGAAGCTTTCTTT. Translated, it gives CASSNQGNTEAFF.